Listed below are T cell receptor beta chains from one sample, sequenced in a study of siplizumab effects on memory and regulatory T cells. TCRdb keeps only in-frame clones here, not all; method: immunoSEQ multiplex PCR. The sample yields approximately 100,000 clones, roughly 92% seen once. What was sequenced was Tregs sorted from blood. The origin of the receptors is a human donor in good health. Both conserved end residues are trimmed from each CDR3.

v_gene | CDR3aa
TRBV7-6 | ASSLGLRGSGETQY
TRBV19 | ASRNAGVGDTQY
TRBV9 | ASSLDGIYNEQF
TRBV28 | ASSLFRAGRNQPQH
TRBV5-6 | ASSKGFEAF
TRBV4-1 | ASSQAGTSPGELF
TRBV20-1 | SAPGAHEQF
TRBV5-6 | ASSLVGLAYNEQF
TRBV10-3 | AISESMELPSSYEQY
TRBV5-1 | ASSLSGANQPQH
TRBV5-1 | ASSLGSSGDYEQY
TRBV29-1 | SAGTGHPGNTIY
TRBV4-1 | ASSQDSKGWMNTEAF
TRBV29-1 | SVAIINTGELF
TRBV7-2 | ASTVAGARETQY
TRBV29-1 | SVERSGYGYT
TRBV25-1 | ASSPPGSIGQPQH
TRBV6-5 | ASSRGLAGGNEQF